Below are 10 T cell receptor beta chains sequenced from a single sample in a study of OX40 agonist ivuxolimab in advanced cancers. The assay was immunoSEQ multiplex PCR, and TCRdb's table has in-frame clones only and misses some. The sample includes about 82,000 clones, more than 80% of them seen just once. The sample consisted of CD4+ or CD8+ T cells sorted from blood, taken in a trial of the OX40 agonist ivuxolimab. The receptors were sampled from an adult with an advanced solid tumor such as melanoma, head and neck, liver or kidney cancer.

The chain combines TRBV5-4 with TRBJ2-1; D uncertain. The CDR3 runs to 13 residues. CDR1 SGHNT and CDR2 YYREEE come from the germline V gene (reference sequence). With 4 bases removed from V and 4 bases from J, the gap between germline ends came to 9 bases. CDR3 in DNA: TGTGCCAGCAGCCCTGATGTTTACAATGAGCAGTTCTTC. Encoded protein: CASSPDVYNEQFF.

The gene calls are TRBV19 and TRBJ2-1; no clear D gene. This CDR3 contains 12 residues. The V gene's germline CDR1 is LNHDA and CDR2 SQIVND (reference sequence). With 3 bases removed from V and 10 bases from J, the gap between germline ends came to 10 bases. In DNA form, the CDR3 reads TGTGCCAGTAGTATTAGGGTAGGGGAGCAGTTCTTC. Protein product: CASSIRVGEQFF.

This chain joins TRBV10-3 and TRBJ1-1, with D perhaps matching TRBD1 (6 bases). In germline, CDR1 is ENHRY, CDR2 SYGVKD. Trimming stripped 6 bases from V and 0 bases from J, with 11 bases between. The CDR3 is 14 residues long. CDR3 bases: TGTGCCATCAGCTTTACAGGGATGAACACTGAAGCTTTCTTT. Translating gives CAISFTGMNTEAFF.

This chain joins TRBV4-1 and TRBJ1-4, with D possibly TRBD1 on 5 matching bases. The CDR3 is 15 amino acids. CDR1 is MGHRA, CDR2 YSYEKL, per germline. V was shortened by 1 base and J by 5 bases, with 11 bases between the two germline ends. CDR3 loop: CASSQGGTSNEKLFF. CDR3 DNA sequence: TGCGCCAGCAGCCAAGGCGGGACCTCCAATGAAAAACTGTTTTTT.

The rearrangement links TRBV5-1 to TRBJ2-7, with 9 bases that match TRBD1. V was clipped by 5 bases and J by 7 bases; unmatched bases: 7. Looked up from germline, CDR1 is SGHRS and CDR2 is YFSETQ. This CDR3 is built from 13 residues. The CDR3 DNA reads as TGCGCCAGCAGGGGACAGGGTGTTGGGGAGCAGTACTTC. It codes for CASRGQGVGEQYF.

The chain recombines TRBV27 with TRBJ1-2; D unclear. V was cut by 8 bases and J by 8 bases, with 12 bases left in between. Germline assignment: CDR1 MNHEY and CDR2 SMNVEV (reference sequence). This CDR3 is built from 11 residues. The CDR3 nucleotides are TGTGCCAGCGGTCCCTCTTGGGGCTACACCTTC. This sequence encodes CASGPSWGYTF.

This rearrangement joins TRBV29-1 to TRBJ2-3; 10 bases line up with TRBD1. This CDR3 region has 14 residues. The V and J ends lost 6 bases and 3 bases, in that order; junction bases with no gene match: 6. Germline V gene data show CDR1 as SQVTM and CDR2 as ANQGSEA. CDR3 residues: CSVPGQGRTDTQYF. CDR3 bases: TGCAGCGTCCCGGGACAGGGGAGAACAGATACGCAGTATTTT.

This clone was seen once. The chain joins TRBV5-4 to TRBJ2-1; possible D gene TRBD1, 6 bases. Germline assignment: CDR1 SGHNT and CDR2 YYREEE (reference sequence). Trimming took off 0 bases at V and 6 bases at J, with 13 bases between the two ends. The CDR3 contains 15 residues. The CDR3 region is CASSLVQGLGNEQFF. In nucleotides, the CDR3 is TGTGCCAGCAGCTTGGTCCAGGGGTTAGGCAATGAGCAGTTCTTC.

For the CDR3, the DNA is TGTGCCAGCAGCCGATCAACTAGCGGGGGGGCCGCATACACAGATACGCAGTATTTT. It specifies CASSRSTSGGAAYTDTQYF. V gene TRBV4-2 combines with J gene TRBJ2-3; 13 positions agree with TRBD2. The CDR3 length is 19 residues. CDR1 is LGHNA, CDR2 YNFKEQ, per germline. Trimming removed 4 bases from V and 2 bases from J; junction bases left unmatched: 12.

In DNA form, the CDR3 reads TGTGCCAGCAGCTTCTCGAGGGAAACTGGAAACACCATATATTTT. Translating gives CASSFSRETGNTIYF. The V and J genes are TRBV5-5 and TRBJ1-3; D ambiguous. Trimming left V 2 bases short and J 2 bases short, with 11 bases between. CDR1 is SGHKS, CDR2 YYEKEE, per germline (reference sequence). The CDR3 is 15 amino acids.